The 20 T cell receptor beta chains in this list originate from one sample, sequenced in a study of cytomegalovirus exposure and HLA in healthy donors. The PCR had 60 Vbeta and 13 Jbeta primers. Produced via immunoSEQ multiplex PCR; TCRdb's table is partial and in-frame only. The repertoire has some 140,000 clones, roughly 79% of them found once; the top ten carry approximately 2.6%. Material for sequencing was PBMCs. These receptors were obtained from a man aged 18-30 years in good health and CMV-seronegative.

The sample holds one count of this clone. This chain uses TRBV9 with TRBJ2-5, with D perhaps matching TRBD2 (5 bases). CDR1 SGDLS and CDR2 YYNGEE come from the germline V gene. The CDR3 has 15 residues. Trimming removed 4 bases from V and 3 bases from J, with 16 bases in between. The CDR3 region has the DNA TGTGCCAGCAGCTCCCAAGGGAGTCGGAAAGAGACCCAGTACTTC. Translation: CASSSQGSRKETQYF.

This chain uses TRBV5-1 with TRBJ2-5; 7 nucleotides line up with TRBD2. V gave up 1 base and J gave up 2 bases; unmatched junction bases: 5. Germline values: CDR1 SGHRS, CDR2 YFSETQ. The CDR3 runs to 15 residues. The CDR3 sequence is CASSLRAGSQETQYF. Here the CDR3 DNA reads TGCGCCAGCAGCTTGCGAGCGGGGTCACAAGAGACCCAGTACTTC.

CDR3 DNA sequence: TGTGCCAGCAGCCCCCGGGACAGGGGAAGTGGGAGCAATCAGCCCCAGCATTTT. Translating gives CASSPRDRGSGSNQPQHF. This sequence joins TRBV7-8 and TRBJ1-5; 10 nucleotides agree with TRBD1. V was clipped by 5 bases and J by 1 base; unmatched bases: 11. CDR1 SGHVS and CDR2 FQNEAQ come from the germline V gene. The CDR3 runs 18 residues.

The gene calls are TRBV19 and TRBJ2-3; D possibly corresponds to TRBD2 (6 bases). The CDR3 covers 16 residues. Trimming stripped 0 bases from V and 4 bases from J, with 14 bases between. Germline V lookup: CDR1 LNHDA, CDR2 SQIVND (reference sequence). This CDR3 reads CASSIDRRGRADTQYF. CDR3 DNA: TGTGCCAGTAGTATAGATCGGAGGGGCAGGGCAGATACGCAGTATTTT.

CDR3 nucleotides: TGTGCCAGCTCACCTGACAAGTCTCTCTATGGCTACACCTTC. This gives the protein CASSPDKSLYGYTF. The V gene is TRBV18, the J gene TRBJ1-2; no clear D. Germline assignment: CDR1 KGHSH and CDR2 LQKENI. The CDR3 extends over 14 amino acids. Between the trimmed V and J ends, which lost 3 bases and 4 bases, there was a span of 12 bases.

This sequence joins TRBV9 and TRBJ1-4; the D gene is possibly TRBD1 (6 bases). The CDR3 runs to 16 residues. The germline V gene encodes CDR1 SGDLS and CDR2 YYNGEE. Trimming stripped 0 bases from V and 7 bases from J, with 16 bases between. The CDR3 region has the DNA TGTGCCAGCAGCGTAGAGCCATGGGGGGGCGGTGAAAAACTGTTTTTT. Translated: CASSVEPWGGGEKLFF.

The chain recombines TRBV2 with TRBJ2-5; D might be TRBD1 (6 bases). The end of the DNA is better explained by TRBJ2-7, so the J call may be wrong. Germline V gives CDR1 SNHLY, CDR2 FYNNEI. CDR3 length: 14 amino acids. CDR3 DNA: TGTGCCAGCAGTGAACAGGGGAGTTGGTACGAGCAGTACTTC. Translated: CASSEQGSWYEQYF.

This clone was found once. This chain uses TRBV28 with TRBJ2-1, with 11 bases lining up with TRBD2. Germline CDR1 reads MDHEN; CDR2 reads SYDVKM. V lost 5 bases, J lost 4 bases, and 4 bases stayed unmatched. The CDR3 is 15 amino acids. DNA for the CDR3: TGTGCCAGCAGTCTACTAGCGGGGGATTACAATGAGCAGTTCTTC. It encodes CASSLLAGDYNEQFF.

The chain combines TRBV12-5 with TRBJ2-1, with TRBD2 matching over 7 bases. After removal of 7 bases from V and 0 bases from J, the junction contained 9 bases not matched to a gene. Looked up from germline, CDR1 is LGHNT and CDR2 is FRNRAP. The CDR3 extends over 16 amino acids. The CDR3 nucleotides read TGTGCTAGTGTTCTGACTAGCCCTGGCTCCTACAATGAGCAGTTCTTC. Its translation: CASVLTSPGSYNEQFF.

The chain carries TRBV6-5 and TRBJ2-5, with 9 nucleotides matching TRBD1. Germline loops: CDR1 MNHEY, CDR2 SVGAGI. The J segment lost 5 bases and the V segment lost 6 bases, leaving 7 bases of the junction unmatched. This CDR3 has 14 residues. CDR3 in DNA: TGTGCCAGCAGGGAGACAGGGGGGCGGGAGACCCAGTACTTC. Translation: CASRETGGRETQYF.

The V and J genes are TRBV5-1 and TRBJ1-1; no reliable D call. V lost 7 bases and J 3 bases, leaving 13 bases between the germline ends. The CDR3 consists of 13 residues. The germline V gene encodes CDR1 SGHRS and CDR2 YFSETQ. The CDR3 is CASGIGGHTEAFF. CDR3 in DNA: TGCGCCAGCGGGATCGGCGGGCACACTGAAGCTTTCTTT.

Regarding this clone: Compared with germline, one end of the junction differs, possibly owing to a read error. J is TRBJ1-5 and V is TRBV7-9, with D hard to call. This CDR3 contains 13 residues. CDR1 SEHNR and CDR2 FQNEAQ come from the germline V gene (reference sequence). In nucleotides, the CDR3 is TGTTCCAGCAGCTTAGTAGCCGGTCAGCCCCAGCATTTT. Encoded protein: CSSSLVAGQPQHF.

The sample holds a few counts of this clone. The rearrangement joins TRBV28 to TRBJ1-4, with 7 bases identical to TRBD1. In germline, CDR1 is MDHEN, CDR2 SYDVKM. V trimming: 7 bases; J trimming: 7 bases; junction bases outside the gene matches: 18. The CDR3 length is 17 residues. The CDR3 DNA is TGTGCCAGCATAGGGGGCAGGGGAGTTCGGAGGAGTGAAAAACTGTTTTTT. Its protein is CASIGGRGVRRSEKLFF.

This clone was seen only a few times. J is TRBJ2-7 and V is TRBV6-5; possible D gene TRBD1, 5 bases. The CDR3 extends over 12 amino acids. The germline gives CDR1 MNHEY, CDR2 SVGAGI. Trimming pared 5 bases from V and 9 bases from J, leaving 14 bases between. The CDR3 loop reads CASSPGMRWQYV. In DNA form, the CDR3 reads TGTGCCAGCAGTCCAGGGATGCGATGGCAGTACGTC.

The V gene is TRBV4-2, the J gene TRBJ2-7, with 8 positions matching TRBD2. CDR1 and CDR2 from the germline V gene are LGHNA and YNFKEQ. The V and J ends lost 3 bases and 6 bases, in that order; junction bases with no gene match: 4. CDR3 length: 13 residues. CDR3 sequence: CASSQAGTSEQYF. The DNA of the CDR3 is TGTGCCAGCAGCCAGGCCGGGACTAGCGAGCAGTACTTC.

The J gene is TRBJ2-2, the V gene TRBV4-1; 7 bases fit TRBD1. The CDR3 loop spans 18 amino acids. V lost 4 bases and J lost 3; bases outside the gene matches: 14. The germline gives CDR1 MGHRA, CDR2 YSYEKL. CDR3 sequence (DNA): TGCGCCAGCAGCCCCCCCCGAGGTGACAGGGCGTACACCGGGGAGCTGTTTTTT. Residues: CASSPPRGDRAYTGELFF.

The chain recombines TRBV4-2 with TRBJ1-2; the match to TRBD1 covers 7 bases. Losses at the gene ends were 4 bases for V and 3 bases for J; bases not matched to a gene: 17. The CDR3 has 18 amino acids. CDR1 and CDR2 (germline): LGHNA, YNFKEQ. This CDR3 is CASSPIRGTALSYYGYTF. DNA for the CDR3: TGTGCCAGCAGCCCGATTCGAGGGACAGCCCTCTCCTACTATGGCTACACCTTC.

The chain has TRBV5-1 and TRBJ2-5; D might be TRBD1 (6 bases). The CDR3 extends over 17 amino acids. V lost 2 bases, J lost 1 base, and 18 bases lay in between. Germline V lookup: CDR1 SGHRS, CDR2 YFSETQ. This chain's CDR3 is CASSFQPRNRAQETQYF. In nucleotides, the CDR3 is TGCGCCAGCAGCTTTCAGCCCCGAAACAGGGCCCAAGAGACCCAGTACTTC.

The CDR3 reads CASSLTAGLLSRGQFF. In nucleotides, the CDR3 is TGTGCCAGCAGCTTAACAGCGGGTCTCCTCTCTAGGGGGCAGTTCTTC. The chain recombines TRBV7-3 with TRBJ2-1; D is possibly TRBD2 (6 bases). The CDR3 loop spans 16 amino acids. The V gene's germline CDR1 is SGHTA and CDR2 FQGTGA. The V gene lost 0 bases and the J gene lost 12 bases, with 21 bases spanning the gap.

The chain has TRBV5-7 and TRBJ1-6; D may be TRBD1 (6 bases). TRBV5-7 is recorded as an ORF, its role being uncertain. V lost 4 bases, J lost 7 bases, and 18 bases lay in between. The CDR3 is made up of 16 amino acids. The CDR3 reads CASSPRWGGANSPLHF. For the CDR3, the DNA is TGTGCCAGCAGCCCTAGGTGGGGGGGCGCCAATTCACCCCTCCACTTT.